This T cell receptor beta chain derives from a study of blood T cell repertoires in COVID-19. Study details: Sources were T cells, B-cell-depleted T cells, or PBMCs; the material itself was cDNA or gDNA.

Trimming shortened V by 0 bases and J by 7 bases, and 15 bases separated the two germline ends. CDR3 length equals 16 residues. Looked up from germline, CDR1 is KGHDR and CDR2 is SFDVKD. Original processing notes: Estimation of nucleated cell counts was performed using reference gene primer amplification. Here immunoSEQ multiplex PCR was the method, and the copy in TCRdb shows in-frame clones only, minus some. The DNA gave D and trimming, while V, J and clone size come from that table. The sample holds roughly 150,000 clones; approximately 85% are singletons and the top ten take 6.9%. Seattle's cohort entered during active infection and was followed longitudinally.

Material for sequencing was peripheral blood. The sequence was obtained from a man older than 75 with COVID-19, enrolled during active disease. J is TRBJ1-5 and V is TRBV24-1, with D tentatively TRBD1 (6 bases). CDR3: CATSDLGGRTNQPQHF. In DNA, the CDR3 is TGTGCCACCAGTGATTTGGGGGGCAGGACAAACCAGCCCCAGCATTTT.